The sequence of this T cell receptor (beta chain) was determined in a study of blood T cell repertoires in COVID-19. The assay was immunoSEQ multiplex PCR, and TCRdb's table has in-frame clones only and misses some. The sample lists 300,000 to 400,000 clones, 85% to 90% occurring once. Deletions cut 3 bases from V and 3 bases from J, with 24 bases between. This CDR3 comprises 18 residues. Germline V lookup: CDR1 SGHNT, CDR2 YYREEE (reference sequence). The clonotype comes from a human donor in a cohort sampled during active COVID-19. The chain combines TRBV5-4 with TRBJ2-5, with D possibly matching TRBD2 (6 bases). The sample comprised peripheral blood. The DNA for the CDR3 is TGTGCCAGCAGCTCCCTCTTAAGGCCTAGCGTGAGGGAAGAGACCCAGTACTTC. Translated: CASSSLLRPSVREETQYF.